The 15 T cell receptor beta chains below were found in one sample sequenced in a study of T cell repertoires and HLA-DP antigens. The protocol was immunoSEQ multiplex PCR, while the TCRdb copy is restricted to in-frame clones and leaves out a portion. The sample lists around 70,000 clones; around 80% were seen once. These receptors' antigens are unknown. Sequencing used CD4+ T cells from PBMCs. The origin of the receptors is a man aged 60-69 years in good health and CMV-seronegative.

The CDR3: CASSESNSLYGYTF. Written as DNA, the CDR3 is TGTGCCAGCAGTGAATCAAACAGCCTCTATGGCTACACCTTC. The chain employs TRBV6-1 and TRBJ1-2, with D unresolved. Per germline, CDR1 MNHNS and CDR2 SASEGT. The V end lost 2 bases, the J end lost 4 bases, and 11 bases lay between the germline ends. The CDR3 covers 14 residues.

The chain couples TRBV7-2 to TRBJ2-5; D perhaps matches TRBD2 (5 bases). The CDR3 contains 17 residues. V dropped 0 bases and J dropped 5 bases, with 19 bases sitting between them. Germline assignment: CDR1 SGHTA and CDR2 FQGNSA. The CDR3 spells CASSLAGLGSTGETQYF. Here the CDR3 DNA reads TGTGCCAGCAGCTTAGCGGGTCTGGGTTCCACGGGGGAGACCCAGTACTTC.

The table lists this clone with a few counts. V is TRBV6-5 and J is TRBJ1-6, with unresolved D. V was trimmed by 5 bases and J by 14 bases, leaving 13 bases between them. Germline V lookup: CDR1 MNHEY, CDR2 SVGAGI. There are 12 residues in the CDR3. CDR3 nucleotide sequence: TGTGCCAGCAGTGAAGGCCAGCGATCCCTCCACTTT. It yields the protein CASSEGQRSLHF.

V gene TRBV28 combines with J gene TRBJ1-4, with 9 positions matching TRBD1. The CDR3 is made up of 14 amino acids. CDR1 is MDHEN and CDR2 is SYDVKM in the germline V gene. The ends lost 6 bases at V and 6 bases at J; junction bases unmatched: 5. The CDR3 sequence is CASSVDRGDEKLFF. The CDR3 nucleotides are TGTGCCAGCAGCGTGGACAGGGGTGATGAAAAACTGTTTTTT.

The chain is built from TRBV19 and TRBJ1-1, with a possible D match to TRBD1 (5 bases). The CDR3 consists of 16 residues. The ends were cut back, 2 bases at V and 0 bases at J, with 13 bases in the middle. Germline V gene sequence: CDR1 LNHDA, CDR2 SQIVND (reference sequence). CDR3: CASSIPRRAMNTEAFF. CDR3 DNA: TGTGCCAGTAGTATACCTCGCAGGGCCATGAACACTGAAGCTTTCTTT.

The chain joins TRBV27 to TRBJ2-7; TRBD2 might be the D (6 bases). The V and J ends lost 6 bases and 4 bases respectively, with 19 bases between them. CDR1 and CDR2 (germline): MNHEY, SMNVEV (reference sequence). CDR3 size: 15 residues. The CDR3 bases are TGTGCCAGCAGCAGGGATTTTGGGGGGAGATACGAGCAGTACTTC. Protein: CASSRDFGGRYEQYF.

The V and J genes are TRBV2 and TRBJ2-1; D is possibly TRBD2 (6 bases). From germline, CDR1 is SNHLY and CDR2 FYNNEI. CDR3 length: 15 residues. V shed 3 bases and J shed 8 bases, with 17 bases lying between them. Here the CDR3 reads CASSDGGTSIDEQFF. The DNA for the CDR3 is TGTGCCAGCAGTGACGGGGGTACTTCAATCGATGAGCAGTTCTTC.

The rearrangement joins TRBV6-1 to TRBJ1-3; the D is unclear. Germline CDR1 is MNHNS and CDR2 is SASEGT. The CDR3 contains 12 residues. Trimming stripped 8 bases from V and 0 bases from J, with 5 bases between. CDR3 protein: CASHSSGNTIYF. The DNA of the CDR3 is TGTGCCAGCCACAGCTCTGGAAACACCATATATTTT.

The chain has TRBV6-5 and TRBJ2-2; D is unresolved. There are 15 residues in the CDR3. V lost 7 bases, J lost 4 bases, and 16 bases lay in between. Germline V gene sequence: CDR1 MNHEY, CDR2 SVGAGI. The CDR3: CASTQPEDLTGELFF. CDR3 sequence (DNA): TGTGCCAGCACCCAACCAGAGGACCTCACCGGGGAGCTGTTTTTT.

V gene TRBV5-4 combines with J gene TRBJ2-6; possibly TRBD1 or TRBD2 for D (5 bases each). The V gene lost 0 bases and the J gene lost 4 bases, with 11 bases spanning the gap. Germline-derived CDR1 and CDR2 are SGHNT and YYREEE (reference sequence). This CDR3 has 16 residues. The chain's CDR3 is CASSLGGAQGANVLTF. CDR3 coding DNA: TGTGCCAGCAGCTTGGGAGGGGCGCAAGGGGCCAACGTCCTGACTTTC.

V is TRBV4-3 and J is TRBJ2-1; 11 bases are shared with TRBD1. V lost 4 bases and J lost 7; bases outside the gene matches: 3. The germline V gene encodes CDR1 LGHNA and CDR2 YSLEER. The CDR3 has 14 residues. In DNA form, the CDR3 reads TGCGCCAGCAGCCGGGACAGGGGGAGAAATGAGCAGTTCTTC. It encodes CASSRDRGRNEQFF.

A few counts support this clone. This chain connects TRBV28 to TRBJ2-3; tentatively, D is TRBD1 or TRBD2 (5 bases each). V lost 5 bases to trimming and J lost 2 bases, with 20 bases between them. The length of the CDR3 is 17 residues. Looked up from germline, CDR1 is MDHEN and CDR2 is SYDVKM. CDR3 residues: CASSGAEGPLPTDTQYF. DNA of the CDR3: TGTGCCAGCAGTGGGGCCGAGGGACCGCTTCCCACAGATACGCAGTATTTT.

In this sample, this clone turned up a few times. V usage is TRBV10-1 and J usage is TRBJ2-1; TRBD2 matches 10 bases. Germline V gene data show CDR1 as WNHNN and CDR2 as SYGVQD (reference sequence). The CDR3 runs 16 residues. V gave up 7 bases and J gave up 0 bases; unmatched junction bases: 6. Here the CDR3 reads CASTQRGGSSYNEQFF. As DNA, the CDR3 is TGCGCCAGCACCCAGCGGGGGGGGAGCTCCTACAATGAGCAGTTCTTC.

This clone has only one observation. V is TRBV9 and J is TRBJ2-3; tentative D call: TRBD1 (5 bases). The germline gives CDR1 SGDLS, CDR2 YYNGEE. CDR3 length: 14 residues. The V end was cut by 2 bases, the J end by 4 bases, with 11 bases between. CDR3 bases: TGTGCCAGCAGCGTTTTAGGGGTTTCAGATACGCAGTATTTT. This encodes CASSVLGVSDTQYF.

The J gene is TRBJ1-1, the V gene TRBV7-2; D call uncertain. The CDR3 totals 12 residues. Per the germline V gene, CDR1 is SGHTA and CDR2 is FQGNSA. Deletions cut 3 bases from V and 3 bases from J, with 5 bases between. CDR3 region: CASSFGYTEAFF. CDR3 nucleotide sequence: TGTGCCAGCAGCTTCGGGTACACTGAAGCTTTCTTT. Variable domain in full (rest from reference TRBV7-2 and TRBJ1-1): GAGVSQSPSNKVTEKGKDVELRCDPISGHTALYWYRQSLGQGLEFLIYFQGNSAPDKSGLPSDRFSAERTGGSVSTLTIQRTQQEDSAVYLCASSFGYTEAFFGQGTRLTVV.